This entry describes one T cell receptor (beta chain). Trimming stripped 0 bases from V and 4 bases from J, with 12 bases between. The germline CDR1 and CDR2 sequences are LNHNV and YYDKDF (reference sequence). This CDR3 comprises 16 residues. This sample was taken from a study of blood T cell repertoires in COVID-19. Overall study context: The United States, Italy and Spain were the sources of the acute and convalescent COVID-19 samples. Sample material is recorded as cDNA or gDNA derived from T cells, B-cell-depleted T cells, or PBMCs.

How the authors handled the data: Amplification with reference gene primers provided the estimates of nucleated cell counts. Profiling relied on immunoSEQ multiplex PCR, and the TCRdb table lists in-frame clones only, not all of them. The V and J calls and clone size come from that table; D and trimming were worked out from the DNA. The sample comprises tens of thousands of clones, roughly 89% of which are singletons, and over 25% rests with the top ten. This TCR was sampled from a woman in her seventies with active COVID-19. The material sequenced was peripheral blood. This chain uses TRBV15 with TRBJ2-2; D gene uncertain. The CDR3 DNA reads as TGTGCCACCAGCAGAGATCTGGCACGGAGCACCGGGGAGCTGTTTTTT. Translation gives CATSRDLARSTGELFF.